Below, 8 T cell receptor beta chains from the same sample are listed, as sequenced in a study of blood T cell repertoires in COVID-19 (TCRdb year 2020). The library was generated by the immunoSEQ multiplex PCR assay. TCRdb's version of the immuneACCESS table is confined to in-frame rearrangements and falls short of the full clone set. An unresolved V gene accounts for under half of the shortfall where checked; the remainder is of unknown origin. A total of under 200,000 clones appear in this sample, under 90% of them only once. The ten largest account for 18% of the sample. The source material was PBMCs or T cells enriched from blood (not recorded which). The receptors derive from a man between 60 and 75 years old who had recovered from COVID-19.

The chain has TRBV7-2 and TRBJ2-3; tentative D call: TRBD2 (6 bases). Germline V gives CDR1 SGHTA, CDR2 FQGNSA. Trimming took off 0 bases at V and 1 base at J, with 11 bases between the two ends. The CDR3 extends over 16 amino acids. CDR3 coding DNA: TGTGCCAGCAGCTTAGCGCCCGGGGGTGGCACAGATACGCAGTATTTT. Amino acids: CASSLAPGGGTDTQYF.

The chain joins TRBV2 to TRBJ2-5; weak D call: TRBD1 (6 bases). The CDR3 is made up of 12 amino acids. Trimming cost V 7 bases and J 11 bases, with 17 bases left between them. Germline assignment: CDR1 SNHLY and CDR2 FYNNEI. The CDR3 coding sequence is TGTGCCAGCACCCAGGGGAGATCCTATCAGTACTTC. Protein sequence: CASTQGRSYQYF.

This clone has a single count. V and J are TRBV7-2 and TRBJ2-2; TRBD2 aligns across 8 bases. CDR1 is SGHTA, CDR2 FQGNSA, per germline. V was clipped by 9 bases and J by 4 bases; unmatched bases: 10. This CDR3 spans 15 amino acids. CDR3: CASLSGSGGTGELFF. In DNA form, the CDR3 reads TGTGCCAGTTTAAGCGGGAGTGGGGGCACCGGGGAGCTGTTTTTT.

The J gene is TRBJ2-1, the V gene TRBV2, with 13 bases matching TRBD2. The CDR3 has 19 amino acids. In germline, CDR1 is SNHLY, CDR2 FYNNEI. Losses at the gene ends were 7 bases for V and 0 bases for J; bases not matched to a gene: 12. The CDR3 DNA reads as TGTGCCAGCATCCGTCGACTAGCGGGAGGCTCCTCCTCCTACAATGAGCAGTTCTTC. Amino acids: CASIRRLAGGSSSYNEQFF.

J is TRBJ1-2 and V is TRBV7-9; 7 bases align to TRBD1. This CDR3 contains 15 residues. The V segment lost 5 bases and the J segment 2 bases; nucleotides outside the gene matches: 8. Germline assignment: CDR1 SEHNR and CDR2 FQNEAQ (reference sequence). The CDR3 DNA reads as TGTGCCAGCAGCCCTTGGACAGGCTCGAACTATGGCTACACCTTC. Residues: CASSPWTGSNYGYTF. The full variable domain, rest sourced from reference TRBV7-9 and TRBJ1-2, is DTGVSQNPRHKITKRGQNVTFRCDPISEHNRLYWYRQTLGQGPEFLTYFQNEAQLEKSRLLSDRFSAERPKGSFSTLEIQRTEQGDSAMYLCASSPWTGSNYGYTFGSGTRLTVV.

The V call is TRBV19, the J call TRBJ2-7; 8 nucleotides align to TRBD2. The CDR3 is made up of 16 amino acids. The germline V gene has CDR1 LNHDA and CDR2 SQIVND (reference sequence). The V segment lost 5 bases and the J segment 7 bases; nucleotides outside the gene matches: 16. CDR3 residues: CASSRPGTVIAGEQYF. The CDR3, as DNA: TGTGCCAGTAGTCGCCCCGGGACCGTGATAGCGGGGGAGCAGTACTTC.

A note on this clone: The junction departs from the called germline gene at one end, perhaps through a read error. CDR3 amino acids: CASSLSSGRETQYF. In DNA, the CDR3 is TGTGCTAGCAGCTTAAGTAGTGGGAGGGAGACCCAGTACTTC. The rearrangement links TRBV7-7 to TRBJ2-5; maybe TRBD2 (6 bases). This CDR3 has 14 amino acids. Looked up from germline, CDR1 is SSHAT and CDR2 is FNYEAQ (reference sequence). Drawing the rest from reference TRBV7-7 and TRBJ2-5, the complete variable domain is GAGVSQSPRYKVTKRGQDVTLRCDPISSHATLYWYQQALGQGPEFLTYFNYEAQPDKSGLPSDRFSAERPEGSISTLTIQRTEQRDSAMYRCASSLSSGRETQYFGPGTRLLVL.

This clone was seen a handful of times. The chain links TRBV10-1 to TRBJ1-5, with D possibly matching TRBD1 (6 bases). This CDR3 contains 14 residues. Trimming removed 5 bases at V and 5 bases at J, with 13 bases between. The germline CDR1 and CDR2 sequences are WNHNN and SYGVQD (reference sequence). The CDR3 reads CASSLDSAYQPQHF. CDR3 nucleotides: TGCGCCAGCAGTCTGGACAGTGCCTATCAGCCCCAGCATTTT.